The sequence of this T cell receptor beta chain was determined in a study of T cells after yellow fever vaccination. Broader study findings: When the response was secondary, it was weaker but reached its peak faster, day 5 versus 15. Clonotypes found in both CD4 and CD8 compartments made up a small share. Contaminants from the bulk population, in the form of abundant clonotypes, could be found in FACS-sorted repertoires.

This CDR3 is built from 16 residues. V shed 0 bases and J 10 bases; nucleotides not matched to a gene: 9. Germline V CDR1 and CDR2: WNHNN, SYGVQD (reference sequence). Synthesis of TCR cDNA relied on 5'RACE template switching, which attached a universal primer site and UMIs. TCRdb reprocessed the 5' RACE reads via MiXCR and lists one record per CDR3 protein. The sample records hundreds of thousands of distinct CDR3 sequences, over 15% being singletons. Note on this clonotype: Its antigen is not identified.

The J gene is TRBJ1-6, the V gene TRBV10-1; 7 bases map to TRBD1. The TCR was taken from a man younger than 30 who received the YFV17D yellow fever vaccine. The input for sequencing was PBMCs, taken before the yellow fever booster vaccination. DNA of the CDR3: TGCGCCAGCAGTGAGTCCCGGGACAGACGATACTCACCCCTCCACTTT. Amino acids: CASSESRDRRYSPLHF.